Below are 6 T cell receptor beta chains sequenced from a single sample in a study of T cells in Graves' hyperthyroidism and ophthalmopathy. Researchers amplified the TCR beta CDR3 regions from RNA transcripts. HTBI primers were employed in a first-round RT-PCR of the TCR CDR3. Via MiXCR, TCRdb re-called the multiplex PCR reads, giving one row per CDR3 protein. The table has around 380,000 distinct CDR3 sequences, roughly 14% seen once. The sample consisted of blood. These receptors all come from a man aged 30-40 years with Graves' hyperthyroidism that later progressed to Graves' ophthalmopathy.

Regarding this clonotype: This may be a read error: a much more frequent sequence differs by one nucleotide. The rearrangement links TRBV5-5 to TRBJ2-7; 8 bases map to TRBD1. The CDR3 runs 18 residues. Germline trimming cut 4 bases from V and 9 bases from J; bases unmatched to any gene: 24. CDR1 and CDR2 (germline): SGHKS, YYEKEE (reference sequence). As DNA, the CDR3 is TGTGCCAGCAGCCGAACCCCAGGACAGGGCAGTATCGTAGTGAGGCAGTACTTC. This gives the protein CASSRTPGQGSIVVRQYF. Full variable domain (rest looked up from reference TRBV5-5 and TRBJ2-7): DAGVTQSPTHLIKTRGQQVTLRCSPISGHKSVSWYQQVLGQGPQFIFQYYEKEERGRGNFPDRFSARQFPNYSSELNVNALLLGDSALYLCASSRTPGQGSIVVRQYFGPGTRLTVT.

The chain is built from TRBV27 and TRBJ2-7; no definite D call. V was shortened by 3 bases and J by 0 bases, with 6 bases between the two germline ends. Germline V lookup: CDR1 MNHEY, CDR2 SMNVEV (reference sequence). The CDR3 loop spans 13 amino acids. Written as DNA, the CDR3 is TGTGCCAGCAGTTTGTGGGGCTCCTACGAGCAGTACTTC. Encoded protein: CASSLWGSYEQYF.

This clonotype appeared many times. V usage is TRBV12-3 or TRBV12-4 and J usage is TRBJ1-5; D is uncertain. CDR3 length: 14 amino acids. Trimming took 4 bases from V and 3 from J, leaving 10 bases between them. The DNA for the CDR3 is TGTGCCAGCAGTTCCCTCCAGCCCAATCAGCCCCAGCATTTT. Encoded protein: CASSSLQPNQPQHF.

This clonotype was observed at least ten times. CDR3 sequence reads: CASSSSGGGIDEQFF. The CDR3 DNA sequence: TGTGCCAGCAGTTCCAGTGGAGGGGGCATCGATGAGCAGTTCTTC. The chain uses TRBV28 and TRBJ2-1, with D tentatively TRBD1 (7 bases). The CDR3 totals 15 residues. Germline V gene sequence: CDR1 MDHEN, CDR2 SYDVKM. V was trimmed by 4 bases and J by 8 bases, leaving 18 bases between them.

Only a few counts were recorded for this clonotype. The genes are TRBV5-8 and TRBJ2-3; either TRBD1 or TRBD2 may supply D (6 bases each). CDR1 and CDR2 from the germline V gene are SGHTS and YDEGEE. The CDR3 length is 13 residues. V lost 7 bases and J 4 bases, leaving 13 bases between the germline ends. The CDR3 spells CASGRRGADTQYF. The DNA for the CDR3 is TGTGCCAGCGGCCGGAGGGGGGCAGATACGCAGTATTTT. The variable domain in full, with the rest retrieved from reference TRBV5-8 and TRBJ2-3, is EAGVTQSPTHLIKTRGQQATLRCSPISGHTSVYWYQQALGLGLQFLLWYDEGEERNRGNFPPRFSGRQFPNYSSELNVNALELEDSALYLCASGRRGADTQYFGPGTRLTVL.

This clonotype was detected ten times or more. V usage is TRBV6-1 and J usage is TRBJ1-2, with a weak D call TRBD1 (5 bases). Looked up from germline, CDR1 is MNHNS and CDR2 is SASEGT. This CDR3 has 14 residues. Trimming shortened V by 6 bases and J by 7 bases, and 18 bases separated the two germline ends. The CDR3 DNA reads TGTGCCAGCAGGGGAACCGGGACGCTGAGTGGCTACACCTTC. It is translated as CASRGTGTLSGYTF.